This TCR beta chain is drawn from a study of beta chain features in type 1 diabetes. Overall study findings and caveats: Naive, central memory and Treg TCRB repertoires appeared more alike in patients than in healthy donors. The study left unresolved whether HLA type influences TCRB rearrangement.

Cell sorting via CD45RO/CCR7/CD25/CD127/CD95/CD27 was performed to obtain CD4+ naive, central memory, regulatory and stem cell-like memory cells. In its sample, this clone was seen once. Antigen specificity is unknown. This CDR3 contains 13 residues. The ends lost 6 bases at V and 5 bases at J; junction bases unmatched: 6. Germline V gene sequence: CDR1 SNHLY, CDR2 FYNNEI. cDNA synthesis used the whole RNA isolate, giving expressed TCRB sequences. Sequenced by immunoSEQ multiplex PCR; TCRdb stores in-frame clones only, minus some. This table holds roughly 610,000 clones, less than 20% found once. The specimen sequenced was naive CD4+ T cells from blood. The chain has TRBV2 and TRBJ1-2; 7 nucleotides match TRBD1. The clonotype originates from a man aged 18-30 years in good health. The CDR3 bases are TGTGCCAGCAGACAGGGGATCCTTTATGGCTACACCTTC. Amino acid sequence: CASRQGILYGYTF.